This record concerns one T cell receptor (beta chain) sequence. The data are from a study of blood T cell repertoires in COVID-19. Assay used: immunoSEQ multiplex PCR; TCRdb lists only in-frame clones, some missing. Seen here are roughly 200,000 clones, approximately 86% observed once, and the top ten hold around 4.5%. Trimming left V 5 bases short and J 2 bases short, with 6 bases between. CDR3 length: 12 amino acids. The chain is built from TRBV12-3 or TRBV12-4 and TRBJ1-1; D remains unclear. This clonotype was obtained from a woman aged 25 to 39 who had been exposed to COVID-19. The sequencing input was PBMCs or T cells enriched from blood (not recorded which). The CDR3: CASSPVNTEAFF. In DNA, the CDR3 is TGTGCCAGCAGTCCCGTAAACACTGAAGCTTTCTTT.